This section outlines one T cell receptor (beta chain) sequence together with its context. Its cognate antigen is unknown. The entry originates in a study of cytomegalovirus exposure and HLA in healthy donors. Study results and limitations: Accurate prediction of most subjects' HLA-A and HLA-B alleles from TCR beta sequences was reported. Apart from CMV serostatus, no immune exposure information was available. Several of the most significant clusters appeared, in a later analysis, to be linked to common viral pathogens.

PCR used 60 Vbeta primers and 13 Jbeta primers. Generated by immunoSEQ multiplex PCR, the TCRdb table keeps only in-frame clones and is missing some. The table includes roughly 170,000 clones, about 82% detected once. The sequenced sample consisted of PBMCs. The clonotype comes from a female donor in good health and CMV-seronegative.

CDR3 bases: TGTGCCAGCCCACCGGACCATAGCGGGGACCGCCAAGAGACCCAGTACTTC. Translation gives CASPPDHSGDRQETQYF. This chain links TRBV21-1 with TRBJ2-5; the D segment call TRBD2 is taken from the table without a DNA check. TRBV21-1 is reported as a pseudogene. This CDR3 is built from 17 residues.